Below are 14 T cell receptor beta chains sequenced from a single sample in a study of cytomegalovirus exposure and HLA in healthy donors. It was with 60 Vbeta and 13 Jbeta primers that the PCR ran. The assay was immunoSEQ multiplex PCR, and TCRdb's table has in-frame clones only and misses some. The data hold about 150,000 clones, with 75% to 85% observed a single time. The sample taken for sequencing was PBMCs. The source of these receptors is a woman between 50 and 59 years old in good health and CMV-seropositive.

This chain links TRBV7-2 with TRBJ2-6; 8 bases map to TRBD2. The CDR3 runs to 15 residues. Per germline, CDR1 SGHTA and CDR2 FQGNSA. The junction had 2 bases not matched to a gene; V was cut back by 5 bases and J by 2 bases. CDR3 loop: CASSQAGAGANVLTF. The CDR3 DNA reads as TGTGCCAGCAGCCAAGCGGGAGCTGGGGCCAACGTCCTGACTTTC.

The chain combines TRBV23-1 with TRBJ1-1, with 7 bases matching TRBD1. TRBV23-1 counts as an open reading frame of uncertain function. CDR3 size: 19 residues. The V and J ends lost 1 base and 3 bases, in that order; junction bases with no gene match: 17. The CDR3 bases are TGCGCCAGCAGTCAATATCCCACAGGGGTCGGGGTTTTGGACACTGAAGCTTTCTTT. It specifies CASSQYPTGVGVLDTEAFF.

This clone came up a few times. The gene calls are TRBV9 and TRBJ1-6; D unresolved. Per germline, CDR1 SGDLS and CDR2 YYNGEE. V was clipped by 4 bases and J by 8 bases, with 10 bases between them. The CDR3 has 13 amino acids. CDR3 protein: CASSFGGDSPLHF. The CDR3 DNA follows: TGTGCCAGCAGCTTTGGCGGGGATTCACCCCTCCACTTT.

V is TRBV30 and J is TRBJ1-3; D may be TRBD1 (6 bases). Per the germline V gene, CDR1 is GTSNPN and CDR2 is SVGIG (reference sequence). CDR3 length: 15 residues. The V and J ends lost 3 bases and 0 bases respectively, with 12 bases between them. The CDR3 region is CAWRADRPSGNTIYF. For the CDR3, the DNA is TGTGCCTGGAGGGCCGACAGGCCCTCTGGAAACACCATATATTTT.

The CDR3 region is CASSDDSSYEQYF. CDR3 nucleotides: TGTGCCAGCAGTGATGACAGCTCCTACGAGCAGTACTTC. The chain uses TRBV6-1 and TRBJ2-5; D possibly corresponds to TRBD1 (5 bases). TRBJ2-7 explains the end of the DNA better; the J call may be wrong. Germline loops: CDR1 MNHNS, CDR2 SASEGT. The CDR3 is made up of 13 amino acids.

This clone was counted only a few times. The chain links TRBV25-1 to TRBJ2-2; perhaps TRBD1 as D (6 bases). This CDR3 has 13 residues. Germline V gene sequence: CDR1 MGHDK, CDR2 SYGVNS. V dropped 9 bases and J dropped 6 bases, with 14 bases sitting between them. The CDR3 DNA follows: TGTGCCAGTAACCAGGGGATCCCCGGGGAGCTGTTTTTT. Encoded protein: CASNQGIPGELFF.

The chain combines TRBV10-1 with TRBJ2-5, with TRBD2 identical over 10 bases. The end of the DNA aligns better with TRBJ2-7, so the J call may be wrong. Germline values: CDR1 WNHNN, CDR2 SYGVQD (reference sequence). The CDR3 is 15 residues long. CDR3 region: CASSGASGSRYEQYF. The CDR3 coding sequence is TGCGCCAGCAGTGGGGCTAGCGGGAGCCGCTACGAGCAGTACTTC.

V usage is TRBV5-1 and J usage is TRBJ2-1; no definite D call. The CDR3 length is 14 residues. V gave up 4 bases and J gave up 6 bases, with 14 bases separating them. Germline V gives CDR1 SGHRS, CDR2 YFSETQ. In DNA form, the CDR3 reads TGCGCCAGCAGCGCGGCCCAGCTCAGCAATGAGCAGTTCTTC. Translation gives CASSAAQLSNEQFF.

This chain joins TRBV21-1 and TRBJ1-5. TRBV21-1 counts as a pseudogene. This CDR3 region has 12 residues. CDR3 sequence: CASSKFKQPQHF. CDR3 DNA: TGTGCCAGCAGCAAGTTTAAACAGCCCCAGCATTTT.

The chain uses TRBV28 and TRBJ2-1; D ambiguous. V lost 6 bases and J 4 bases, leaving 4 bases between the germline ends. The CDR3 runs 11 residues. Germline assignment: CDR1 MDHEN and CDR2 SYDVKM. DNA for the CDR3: TGTGCCAGCAGACTATACAATGAGCAGTTCTTC. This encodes CASRLYNEQFF. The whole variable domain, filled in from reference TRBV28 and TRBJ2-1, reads DVKVTQSSRYLVKRTGEKVFLECVQDMDHENMFWYRQDPGLGLRLIYFSYDVKMKEKGDIPEGYSVSREKKERFSLILESASTNQTSMYLCASRLYNEQFFGPGTRLTVL.

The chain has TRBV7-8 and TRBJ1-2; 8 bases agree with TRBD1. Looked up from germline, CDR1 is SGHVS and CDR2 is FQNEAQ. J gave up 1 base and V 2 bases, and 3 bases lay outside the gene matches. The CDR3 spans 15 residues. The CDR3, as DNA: TGTGCCAGCAGCTTACAGGGGGCAATTAACTATGGCTACACCTTC. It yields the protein CASSLQGAINYGYTF.

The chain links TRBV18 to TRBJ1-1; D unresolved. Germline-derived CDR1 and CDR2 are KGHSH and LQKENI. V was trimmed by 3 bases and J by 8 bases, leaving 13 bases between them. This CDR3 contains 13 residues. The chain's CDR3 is CASSPQQAEEAFF. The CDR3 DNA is TGTGCCAGCTCACCGCAGCAGGCAGAGGAAGCTTTCTTT.

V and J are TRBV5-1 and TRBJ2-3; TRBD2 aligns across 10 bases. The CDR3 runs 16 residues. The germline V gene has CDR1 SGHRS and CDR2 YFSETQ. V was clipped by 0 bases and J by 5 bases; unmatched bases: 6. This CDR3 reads CASSLGASGGIDTQYF. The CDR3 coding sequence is TGCGCCAGCAGCTTGGGGGCTAGCGGGGGTATAGATACGCAGTATTTT.

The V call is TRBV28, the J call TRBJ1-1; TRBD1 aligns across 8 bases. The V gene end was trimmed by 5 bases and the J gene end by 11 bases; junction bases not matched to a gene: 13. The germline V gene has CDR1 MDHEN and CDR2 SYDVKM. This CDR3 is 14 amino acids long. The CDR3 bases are TGTGCCAGCAGTATCGATCAGGGGGCCCCTAGGGCTTTCTTT. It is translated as CASSIDQGAPRAFF.